This T cell receptor (beta chain) came from a study of T-cell reconstitution after alpha-beta-depleted transplantation in children. Unique molecular identifiers were used to barcode this TCRbeta library. A single record per CDR3 protein comes from TCRdb applying MiXCR to the PCR reads. This table holds roughly 200,000 distinct CDR3 sequences, roughly a tenth found once. With 5 bases removed from V and 1 base from J, the gap between germline ends came to 21 bases. Germline CDR1 and CDR2: SGHVS and FQNEAQ. The CDR3 is 18 amino acids. The TCR originated in a child younger than two with acute myeloid leukemia, due to receive a stem cell transplant. Here the sequenced sample was PBMCs, taken before TCRalphabeta/CD19-depleted stem cell transplant. The chain links TRBV7-8 to TRBJ2-1; D is unclear. CDR3 nucleotide sequence: TGTGCCAGCAGCCTTATTACCCCACTTACGCCGTCCTACAATGAGCAGTTCTTC. As protein: CASSLITPLTPSYNEQFF.